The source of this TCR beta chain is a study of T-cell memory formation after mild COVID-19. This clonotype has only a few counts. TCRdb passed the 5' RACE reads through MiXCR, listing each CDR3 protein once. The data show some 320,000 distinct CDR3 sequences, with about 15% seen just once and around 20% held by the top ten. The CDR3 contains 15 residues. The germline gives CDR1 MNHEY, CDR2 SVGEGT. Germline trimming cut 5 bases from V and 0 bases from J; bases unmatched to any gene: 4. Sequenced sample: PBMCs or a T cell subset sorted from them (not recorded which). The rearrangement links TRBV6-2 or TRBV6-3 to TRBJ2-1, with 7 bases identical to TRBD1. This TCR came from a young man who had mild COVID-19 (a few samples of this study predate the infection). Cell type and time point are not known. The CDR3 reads CASSNRGSSYNEQFF. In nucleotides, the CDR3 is TGTGCCAGCAGTAACAGGGGAAGCTCCTACAATGAGCAGTTCTTC.